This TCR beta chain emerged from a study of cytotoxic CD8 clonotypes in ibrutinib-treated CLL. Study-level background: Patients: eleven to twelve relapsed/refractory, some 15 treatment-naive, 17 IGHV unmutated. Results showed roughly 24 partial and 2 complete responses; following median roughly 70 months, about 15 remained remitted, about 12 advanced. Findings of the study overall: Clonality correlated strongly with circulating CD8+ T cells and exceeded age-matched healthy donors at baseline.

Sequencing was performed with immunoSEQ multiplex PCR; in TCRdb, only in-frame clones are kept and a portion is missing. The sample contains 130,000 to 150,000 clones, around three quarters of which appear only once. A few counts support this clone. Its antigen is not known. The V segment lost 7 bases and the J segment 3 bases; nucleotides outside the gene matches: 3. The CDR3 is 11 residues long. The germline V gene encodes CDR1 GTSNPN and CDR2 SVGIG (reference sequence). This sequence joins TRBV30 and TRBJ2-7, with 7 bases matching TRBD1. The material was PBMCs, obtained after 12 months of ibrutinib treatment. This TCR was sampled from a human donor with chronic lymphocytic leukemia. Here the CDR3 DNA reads TGTGCCTCCAGGGGGAGCTACGAGCAGTACTTC. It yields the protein CASRGSYEQYF.